This entry is about one TCR beta chain. CDR3 length equals 15 residues. Germline V gives CDR1 LNHDA, CDR2 SQIVND (reference sequence). Trimming took off 4 bases at V and 6 bases at J, with 17 bases between the two ends. Primers: 60 Vbeta forward and 13 Jbeta reverse. Clones were sequenced by immunoSEQ multiplex PCR, and TCRdb holds only the in-frame ones, with some missing. This sample has 90,000 to 100,000 clones; more than 70% occur once, and the top ten carry 19%. The sample originates from a study of cytomegalovirus exposure and HLA in healthy donors. The TCR sequence derives from a woman aged 60-75 years in good health and CMV-seropositive. The rearrangement links TRBV19 to TRBJ2-3, with a weak D call TRBD1 (6 bases). Sequenced input: PBMCs. The CDR3 bases are TGTGCCAGTAGTACCCGAGGGGGAGAGTTTGATACGCAGTATTTT. Translated, it gives CASSTRGGEFDTQYF.